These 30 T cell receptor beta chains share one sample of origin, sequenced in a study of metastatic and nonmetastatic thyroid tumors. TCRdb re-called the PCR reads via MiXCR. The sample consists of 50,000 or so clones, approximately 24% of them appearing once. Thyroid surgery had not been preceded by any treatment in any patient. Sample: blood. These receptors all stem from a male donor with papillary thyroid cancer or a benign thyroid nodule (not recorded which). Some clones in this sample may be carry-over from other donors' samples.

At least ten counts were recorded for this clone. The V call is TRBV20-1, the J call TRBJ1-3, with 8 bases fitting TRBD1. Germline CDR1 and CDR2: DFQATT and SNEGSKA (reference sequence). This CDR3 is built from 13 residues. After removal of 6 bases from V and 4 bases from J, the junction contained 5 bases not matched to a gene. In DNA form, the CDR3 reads TGCAGTGCCCGGACAGGGAGGGGAAACACCATATATTTT. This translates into CSARTGRGNTIYF.

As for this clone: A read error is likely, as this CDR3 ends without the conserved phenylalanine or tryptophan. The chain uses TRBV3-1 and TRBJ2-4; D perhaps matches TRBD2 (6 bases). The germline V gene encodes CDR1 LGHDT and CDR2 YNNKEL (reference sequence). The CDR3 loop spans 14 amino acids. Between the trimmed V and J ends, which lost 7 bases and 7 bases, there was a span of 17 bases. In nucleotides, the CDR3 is TGTGCCAGCACCCCGGGGGAGAGTGCGAACATTCAGTACTTA. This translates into CASTPGESANIQYL.

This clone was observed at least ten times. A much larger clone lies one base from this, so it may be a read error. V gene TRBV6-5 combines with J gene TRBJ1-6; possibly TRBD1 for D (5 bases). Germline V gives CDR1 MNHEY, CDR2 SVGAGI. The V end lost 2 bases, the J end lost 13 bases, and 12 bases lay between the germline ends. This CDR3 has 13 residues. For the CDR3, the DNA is TGTGCCAGCAGTTACGGGGACGAGTATCCCCTCCACTTT. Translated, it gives CASSYGDEYPLHF.

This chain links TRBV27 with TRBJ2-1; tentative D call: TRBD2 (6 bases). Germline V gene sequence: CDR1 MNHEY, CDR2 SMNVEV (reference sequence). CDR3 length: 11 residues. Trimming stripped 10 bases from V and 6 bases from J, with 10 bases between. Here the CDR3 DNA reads TGTGCCATGACCGGGGGCAATGAGCAGTTCTTC. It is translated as CAMTGGNEQFF.

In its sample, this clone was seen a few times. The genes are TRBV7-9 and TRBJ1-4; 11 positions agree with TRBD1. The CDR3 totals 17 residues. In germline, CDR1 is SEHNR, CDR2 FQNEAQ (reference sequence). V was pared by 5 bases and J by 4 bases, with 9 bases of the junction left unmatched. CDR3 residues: CASSPRTGGVGNEKLFF. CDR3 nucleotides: TGTGCCAGCAGCCCCCGGACAGGGGGCGTTGGTAATGAAAAACTGTTTTTT.

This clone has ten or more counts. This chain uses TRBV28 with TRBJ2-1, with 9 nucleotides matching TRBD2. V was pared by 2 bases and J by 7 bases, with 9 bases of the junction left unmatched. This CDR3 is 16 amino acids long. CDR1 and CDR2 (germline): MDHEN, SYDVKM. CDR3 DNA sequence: TGTGCCAGCAGTTTAAGACTAGCGGAGAGGAAAAATGAGCAGTTCTTC. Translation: CASSLRLAERKNEQFF.

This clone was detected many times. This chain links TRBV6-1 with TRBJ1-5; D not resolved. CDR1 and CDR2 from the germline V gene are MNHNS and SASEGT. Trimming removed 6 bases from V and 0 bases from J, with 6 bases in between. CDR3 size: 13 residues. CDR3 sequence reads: CASSFNSNQPQHF. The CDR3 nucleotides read TGTGCCAGCAGCTTCAATAGCAATCAGCCCCAGCATTTT.

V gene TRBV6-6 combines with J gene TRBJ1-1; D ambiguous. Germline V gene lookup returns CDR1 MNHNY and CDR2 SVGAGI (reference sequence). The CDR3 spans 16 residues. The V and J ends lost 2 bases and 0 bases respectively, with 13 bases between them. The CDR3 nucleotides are TGTGCCAGCAGTTACGACGGCGGCTGGCTGAACACTGAAGCTTTCTTT. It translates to CASSYDGGWLNTEAFF.

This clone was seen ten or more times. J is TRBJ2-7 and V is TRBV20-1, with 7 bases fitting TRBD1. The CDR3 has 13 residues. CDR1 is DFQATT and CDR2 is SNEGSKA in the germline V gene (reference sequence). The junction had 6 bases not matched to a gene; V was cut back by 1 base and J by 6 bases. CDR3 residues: CSARGSTGPEQYF. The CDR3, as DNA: TGCAGTGCTAGAGGGTCGACAGGGCCCGAGCAGTACTTC.

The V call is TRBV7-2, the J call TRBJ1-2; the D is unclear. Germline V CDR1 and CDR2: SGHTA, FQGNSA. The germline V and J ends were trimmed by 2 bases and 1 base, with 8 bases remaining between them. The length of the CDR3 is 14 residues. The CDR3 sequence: CASSLFSGNYGYTF. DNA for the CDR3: TGTGCCAGCAGCTTATTCTCGGGTAACTATGGCTACACCTTC. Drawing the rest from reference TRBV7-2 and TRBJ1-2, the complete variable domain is GAGVSQSPSNKVTEKGKDVELRCDPISGHTALYWYRQSLGQGLEFLIYFQGNSAPDKSGLPSDRFSAERTGGSVSTLTIQRTQQEDSAVYLCASSLFSGNYGYTFGSGTRLTVV.

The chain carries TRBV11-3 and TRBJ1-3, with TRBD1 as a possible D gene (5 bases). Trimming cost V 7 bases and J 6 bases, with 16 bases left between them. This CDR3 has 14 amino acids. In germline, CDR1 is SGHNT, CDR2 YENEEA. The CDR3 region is CASTAGQASNTIYF. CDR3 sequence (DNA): TGTGCCAGCACCGCGGGGCAGGCGTCAAACACCATATATTTT.

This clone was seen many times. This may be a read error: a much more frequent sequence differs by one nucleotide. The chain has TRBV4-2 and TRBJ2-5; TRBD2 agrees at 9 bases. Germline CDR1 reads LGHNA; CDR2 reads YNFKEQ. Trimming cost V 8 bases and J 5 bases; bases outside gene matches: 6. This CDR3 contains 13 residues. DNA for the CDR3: TGTGCCAGCGATAGCGGGGGAGGTGAGACCCAGTACTTC. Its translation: CASDSGGGETQYF.

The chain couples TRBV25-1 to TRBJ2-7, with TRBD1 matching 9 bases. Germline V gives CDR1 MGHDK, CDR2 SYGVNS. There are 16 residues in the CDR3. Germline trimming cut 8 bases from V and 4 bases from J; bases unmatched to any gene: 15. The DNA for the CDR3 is TGTGCCAGCCCCGCCGGGGACAGGGATGATTGGTACGAGCAGTACTTC. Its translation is CASPAGDRDDWYEQYF.

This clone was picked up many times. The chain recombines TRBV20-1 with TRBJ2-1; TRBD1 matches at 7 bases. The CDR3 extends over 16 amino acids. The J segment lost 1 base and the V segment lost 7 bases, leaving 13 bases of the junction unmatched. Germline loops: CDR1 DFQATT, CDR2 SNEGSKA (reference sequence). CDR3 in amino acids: CSVTTGTGWSYNEQFF. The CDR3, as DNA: TGCAGTGTTACGACAGGGACGGGATGGTCCTACAATGAGCAGTTCTTC.

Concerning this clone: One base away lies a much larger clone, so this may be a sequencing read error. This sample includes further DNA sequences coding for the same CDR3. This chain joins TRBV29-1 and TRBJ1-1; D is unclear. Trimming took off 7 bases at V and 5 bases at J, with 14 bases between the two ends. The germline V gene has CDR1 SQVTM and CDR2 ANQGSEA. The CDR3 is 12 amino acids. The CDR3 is CSGSGWDTEAFF. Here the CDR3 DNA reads TGCAGCGGCTCGGGGTGGGATACTGAAGCTTTCTTT. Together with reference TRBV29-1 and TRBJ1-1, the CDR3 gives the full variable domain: SAVISQKPSRDICQRGTSLTIQCQVDSQVTMMFWYRQQPGQSLTLIATANQGSEATYESGFVIDKFPISRPNLTFSTLTVSNMSPEDSSIYLCSGSGWDTEAFFGQGTRLTVV.

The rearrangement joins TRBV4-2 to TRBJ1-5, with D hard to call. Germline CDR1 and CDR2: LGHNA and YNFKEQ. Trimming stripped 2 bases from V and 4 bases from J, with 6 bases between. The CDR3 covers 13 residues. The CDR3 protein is CASSQSGNQPQHF. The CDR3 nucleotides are TGTGCCAGCAGCCAATCAGGAAATCAGCCCCAGCATTTT.

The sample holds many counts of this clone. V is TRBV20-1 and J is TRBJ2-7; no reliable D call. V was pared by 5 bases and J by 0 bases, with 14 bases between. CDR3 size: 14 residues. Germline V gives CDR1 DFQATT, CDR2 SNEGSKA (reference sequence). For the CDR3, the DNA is TGCAGTGCTCCCCGCCCGGGTAACTCCTACGAGCAGTACTTC. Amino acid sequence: CSAPRPGNSYEQYF.

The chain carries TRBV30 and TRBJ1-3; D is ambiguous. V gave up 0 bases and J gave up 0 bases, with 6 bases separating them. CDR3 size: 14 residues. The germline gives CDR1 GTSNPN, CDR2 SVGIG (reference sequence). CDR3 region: CAWSVGFSGNTIYF. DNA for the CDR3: TGTGCCTGGAGTGTGGGTTTCTCTGGAAACACCATATATTTT.

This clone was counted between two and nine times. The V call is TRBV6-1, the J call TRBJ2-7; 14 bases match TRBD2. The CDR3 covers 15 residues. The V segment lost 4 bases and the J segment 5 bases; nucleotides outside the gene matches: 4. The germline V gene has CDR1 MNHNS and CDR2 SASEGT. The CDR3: CASSAGTSGRDEQYV. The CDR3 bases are TGTGCCAGCAGTGCTGGGACTAGCGGGAGAGACGAGCAGTACGTC.

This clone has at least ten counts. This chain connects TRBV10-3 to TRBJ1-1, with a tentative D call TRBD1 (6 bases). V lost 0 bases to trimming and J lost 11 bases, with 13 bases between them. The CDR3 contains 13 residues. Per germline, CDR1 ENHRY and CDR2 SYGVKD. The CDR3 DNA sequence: TGTGCCATCAGTGAGTCGTGGGGGCTCGAGGCTTTCTTT. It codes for CAISESWGLEAFF.

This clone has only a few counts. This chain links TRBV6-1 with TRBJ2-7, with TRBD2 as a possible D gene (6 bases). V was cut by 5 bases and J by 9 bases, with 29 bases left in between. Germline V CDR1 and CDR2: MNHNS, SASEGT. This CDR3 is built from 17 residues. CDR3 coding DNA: TGTGCCAGCAGTCTCTCCTCCGGGACTGCCGGTAGATCCGGGCAGTACTTC. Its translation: CASSLSSGTAGRSGQYF.

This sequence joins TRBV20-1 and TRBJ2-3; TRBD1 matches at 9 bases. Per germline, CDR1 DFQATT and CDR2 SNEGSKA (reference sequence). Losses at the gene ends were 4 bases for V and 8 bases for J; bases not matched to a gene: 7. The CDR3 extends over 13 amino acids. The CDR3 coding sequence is TGCAGTGCTACCCCGGGACAGGGAGTTACGCAGTATTTT. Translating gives CSATPGQGVTQYF.

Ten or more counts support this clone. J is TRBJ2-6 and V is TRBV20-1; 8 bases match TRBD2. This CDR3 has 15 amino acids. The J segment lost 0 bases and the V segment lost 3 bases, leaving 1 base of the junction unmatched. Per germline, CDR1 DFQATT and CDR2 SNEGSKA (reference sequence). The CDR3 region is CSASGRGSGANVLTF. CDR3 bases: TGCAGTGCTAGCGGGAGGGGCTCTGGGGCCAACGTCCTGACTTTC.

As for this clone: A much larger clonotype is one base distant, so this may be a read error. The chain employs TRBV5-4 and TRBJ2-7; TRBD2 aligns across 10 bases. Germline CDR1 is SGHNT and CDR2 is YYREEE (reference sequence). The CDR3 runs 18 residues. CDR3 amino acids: CAISLGGRASGSSYEQYF. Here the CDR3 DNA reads TGTGCCATCAGCTTGGGGGGTCGGGCTAGCGGGAGCTCCTACGAGCAGTACTTC.

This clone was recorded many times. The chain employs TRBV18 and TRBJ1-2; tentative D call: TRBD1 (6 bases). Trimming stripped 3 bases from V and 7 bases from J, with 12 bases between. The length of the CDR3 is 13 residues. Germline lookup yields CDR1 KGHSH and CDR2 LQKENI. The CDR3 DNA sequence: TGTGCCAGCTCACCGGACACAGGGCCTGGCTACACCTTC. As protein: CASSPDTGPGYTF.

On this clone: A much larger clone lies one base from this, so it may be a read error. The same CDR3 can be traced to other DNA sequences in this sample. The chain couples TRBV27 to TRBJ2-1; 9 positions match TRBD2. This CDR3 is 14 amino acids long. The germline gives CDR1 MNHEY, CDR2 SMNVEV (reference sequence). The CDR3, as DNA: TGCGCCAGCAGTTTAAGAGCGGGAGGTGATGAGCAGTTCTTC. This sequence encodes CASSLRAGGDEQFF.

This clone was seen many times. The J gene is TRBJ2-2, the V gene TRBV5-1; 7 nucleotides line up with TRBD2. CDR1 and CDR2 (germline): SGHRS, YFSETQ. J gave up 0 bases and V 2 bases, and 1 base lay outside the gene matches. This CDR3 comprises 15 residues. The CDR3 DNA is TGCGCCAGCAGCTTTCGGGGGGCGAACACCGGGGAGCTGTTTTTT. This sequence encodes CASSFRGANTGELFF.

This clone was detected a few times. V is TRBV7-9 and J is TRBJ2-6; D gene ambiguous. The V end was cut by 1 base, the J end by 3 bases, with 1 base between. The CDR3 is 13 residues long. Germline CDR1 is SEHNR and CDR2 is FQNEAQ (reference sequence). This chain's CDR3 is CASSLGGANVLTF. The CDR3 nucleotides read TGTGCCAGCAGCTTAGGTGGGGCCAACGTCCTGACTTTC.

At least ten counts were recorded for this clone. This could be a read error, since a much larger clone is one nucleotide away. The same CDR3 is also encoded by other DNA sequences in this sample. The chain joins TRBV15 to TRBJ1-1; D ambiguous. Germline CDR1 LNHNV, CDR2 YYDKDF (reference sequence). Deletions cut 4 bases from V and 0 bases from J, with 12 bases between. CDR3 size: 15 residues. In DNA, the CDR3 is TGTGCCACCAGCACTAGACAAGACATGAACACTGAAGCTTTCTTT. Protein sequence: CATSTRQDMNTEAFF.

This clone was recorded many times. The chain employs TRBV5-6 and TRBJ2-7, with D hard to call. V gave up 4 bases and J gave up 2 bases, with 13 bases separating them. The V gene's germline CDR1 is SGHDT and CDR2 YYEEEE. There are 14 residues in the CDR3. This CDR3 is CASSRGRLPYEQYF. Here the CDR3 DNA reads TGTGCCAGCAGCCGCGGCCGATTACCCTACGAGCAGTACTTC.